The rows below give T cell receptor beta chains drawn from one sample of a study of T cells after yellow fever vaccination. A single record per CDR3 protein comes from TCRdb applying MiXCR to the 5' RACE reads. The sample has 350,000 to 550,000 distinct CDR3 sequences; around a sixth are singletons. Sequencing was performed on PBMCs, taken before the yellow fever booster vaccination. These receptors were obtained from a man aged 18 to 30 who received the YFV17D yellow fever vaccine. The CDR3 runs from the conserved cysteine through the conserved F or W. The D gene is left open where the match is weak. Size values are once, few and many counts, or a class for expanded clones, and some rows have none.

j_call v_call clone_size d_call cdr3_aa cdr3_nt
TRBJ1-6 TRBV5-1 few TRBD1 CASSRQGNNSPLHF TGCGCCAGCAGCCGACAGGGAAATAATTCACCCCTCCACTTT
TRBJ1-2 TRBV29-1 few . CSATGTANYGYTF TGCAGCGCAACCGGGACGGCAAACTATGGCTACACCTTC
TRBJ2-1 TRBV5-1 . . CATLRQALSYNEQFF TGCGCCACCCTGAGGCAGGCTCTATCCTACAATGAGCAGTTCTTC
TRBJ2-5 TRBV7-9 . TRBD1 CASSLVTGGAETQYF TGTGCCAGCAGCTTAGTGACAGGGGGCGCAGAGACCCAGTACTTC
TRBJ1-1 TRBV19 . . CASSTFDLTYTEAFF TGTGCCAGTAGTACCTTCGACCTTACCTACACTGAAGCTTTCTTT
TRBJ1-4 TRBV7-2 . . CASSPYPGGDEKLFF TGTGCCAGCAGCCCCTACCCCGGGGGGGATGAAAAACTGTTTTTT
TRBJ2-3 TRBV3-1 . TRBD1 CASSRSGQGKSDTQYF TGTGCCAGCAGCCGTTCGGGACAGGGTAAATCAGATACGCAGTATTTT
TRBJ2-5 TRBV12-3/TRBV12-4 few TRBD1 CASSLRPGQGAETQYF TGTGCCAGCAGTTTGCGCCCAGGACAGGGGGCAGAGACCCAGTACTTC
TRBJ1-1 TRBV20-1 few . CSAMGGSIEAFF TGCAGTGCGATGGGGGGCTCGATTGAAGCTTTCTTT
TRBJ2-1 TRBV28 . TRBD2 CASSLTSWGDEQFF TGTGCCAGCAGTTTGACTAGCTGGGGGGATGAGCAGTTCTTC
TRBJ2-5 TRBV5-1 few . CASGPGGPQETQYF TGCGCCAGCGGCCCGGGGGGCCCCCAAGAGACCCAGTACTTC
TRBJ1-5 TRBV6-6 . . CASSYWPGINSNQPQHF TGTGCCAGCAGTTACTGGCCAGGGATAAATAGCAATCAGCCCCAGCATTTT
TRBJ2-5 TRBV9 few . CASSEDKYQETQYF TGTGCCAGCAGCGAGGACAAGTACCAAGAGACCCAGTACTTC
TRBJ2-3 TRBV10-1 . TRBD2 CASSEPGGDTQYF TGCGCCAGCAGTGAACCGGGAGGTGATACGCAGTATTTT
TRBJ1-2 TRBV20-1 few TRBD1 CSAPGGTYGYTF TGCAGTGCCCCAGGGGGAACTTATGGCTACACCTTC